This TCR beta chain emerged from a study of CD8+CD57+ T cells in acquired aplastic anemia. Study overall: The study obtained an average of around 3.1 ug of DNA from sorted CD4+ and CD8+ cells. Healthy donors yielded some 11 million CD4+ cell reads on average. Study findings and constraints: Simpson's diversity of CD8+ cells was not significantly different in patients compared with controls. Patients and controls had in common 25 to 30 CD8+ CDR3 sequences.

Genomic DNA templated the TCR beta VDJ and CDR3 profiling. TCRdb used MiXCR to reprocess the reads, holding one entry per CDR3 protein. The sample lists hundreds of thousands of distinct CDR3 sequences; roughly 64% were seen once. A remark on this clonotype: What it binds is unknown. At one end, the junction sequence differs from germline, possibly due to a read error.

Looked up from germline, CDR1 is SGHTA and CDR2 is FQGNSA. This CDR3 comprises 14 residues. The chain employs TRBV7-2 and TRBJ2-7, with 11 bases that match TRBD1. The source material was sorted CD4+, CD8+, or CD8+CD57+ T cells (not recorded which) from PBMCs. The sequence came from a human donor in good health, serving as a control. This CDR3 is CASRTLRTGGADTF. In DNA, the CDR3 is TGTGCCAGCAGGACCCTCAGGACAGGGGGCGCAGATACGTTC.